A selection of T cell receptor beta chains follows, all from one sample in a study of blood T cell repertoires in COVID-19. Only in-frame clones appear in the TCRdb table, and some are missing; sequencing was by immunoSEQ multiplex PCR. Seen here are more than 55,000 clones, about 90% observed once, and the top ten hold approximately 8.3%. Sequenced: peripheral blood. These receptors were obtained from a human donor with active COVID-19. The donor label of this sample is uncertain. The CDR3 runs from the conserved cysteine through the conserved F or W. The D gene is left open where the match is weak. The size of a clone is reported for some rows only, either as once, few or many, or as a class for expanded clones.

- | - | TRBJ1-4 | TRBV5-6 | TGTGCCAGCAGCTTGCGGAGGGCAGGAGTTAATGAAAAACTGTTTTTT | CASSLRRAGVNEKLFF
- | TRBD1 | TRBJ2-3 | TRBV2 | TGTGCCAGCAGCGGCGGACAGGGGGTGGGAGATACGCAGTATTTT | CASSGGQGVGDTQYF
- | - | TRBJ2-1 | TRBV4-3 | TGCGCCAGCAGCCAAGATCGGGGGATCTCCTACAATGAGCAGTTCTTC | CASSQDRGISYNEQFF
- | TRBD1 | TRBJ2-5 | TRBV9 | TGTGCCAGCAGCACAAGACAGGGGGGACAAGAGACCCAGTACTTC | CASSTRQGGQETQYF
- | TRBD1 | TRBJ1-6 | TRBV2 | TGTGCCAGCGGGGCCAGGGGGAATTCACCCCTCCACTTT | CASGARGNSPLHF
- | TRBD1 | TRBJ1-1 | TRBV30 | TGTGCCTGGAGTGTGACAGGGGGGACTGAAGCTTTCTTT | CAWSVTGGTEAFF
once | TRBD1 | TRBJ2-7 | TRBV4-2 | TGTGCCAGCAGCCATGCGGACAGGGGGCCGGAGGAGCAGTACTTC | CASSHADRGPEEQYF
- | TRBD2 | TRBJ2-1 | TRBV7-9 | TGTGCCAGCAGCAAGGGACTAGCGGACTACAATGAGCAGTTCTTC | CASSKGLADYNEQFF
- | TRBD2 | TRBJ2-7 | TRBV6-4 | TGTGCCAGCAAGAGGGTCGGGGGGGTCTACGAGCAGTACTTC | CASKRVGGVYEQYF
once | TRBD1 | TRBJ2-6 | TRBV4-2 | TGTGCCAGCAGCCTCTTAGGGACAGGGAGATCTGGGGCCAACGTCCTGACTTTC | CASSLLGTGRSGANVLTF
- | TRBD1 | TRBJ1-2 | TRBV7-2 | TGTGCCAGCAGCTCTCAAGGACAGGGGGCGAATGGCTACACCTTC | CASSSQGQGANGYTF
- | TRBD2 | TRBJ2-7 | TRBV7-9 | TGTGCCAGCAGGGTGGCGGGGGACCAGAACGAGCAGTACTTC | CASRVAGDQNEQYF
- | TRBD2 | TRBJ2-3 | TRBV5-4 | TGTGCCAGCAGCCCCGGAAACAGACTAGCGGGAGTGGATACGCAGTATTTT | CASSPGNRLAGVDTQYF
few | - | TRBJ1-6 | TRBV30 | TGTGCCTGGAGTACGACAGTCTCCTATAATTCACCCCTCCACTTT | CAWSTTVSYNSPLHF
- | TRBD2 | TRBJ2-5 | TRBV6-5 | TGTGCCAGCAGGGGGAGCGGGGGGCCTCGGGAGACCCAGTACTTC | CASRGSGGPRETQYF
- | TRBD1 | TRBJ2-4 | TRBV25-1 | TGTGCCAGCAGTGCCCCAGGGACAGGGGGTGTCATTCAGTACTTC | CASSAPGTGGVIQYF
- | TRBD2 | TRBJ2-7 | TRBV4-3 | TGCGCCAGCAGCCAAGGGCGGTCTAGCGGGGGGTACTCCTACGAGCAGTACTTC | CASSQGRSSGGYSYEQYF
- | TRBD1 | TRBJ2-7 | TRBV29-1 | TGCAGCGTTCAGGACAGGGTCTACGAGCAGTACTTC | CSVQDRVYEQYF
few | TRBD1 | TRBJ2-7 | TRBV10-3 | TGTGCCACCTTGGACAGGGGTATCGGAGAGCAGTACTTC | CATLDRGIGEQYF
- | TRBD2 | TRBJ2-1 | TRBV11-2 | TGTGCCAGCAGCTTATATCCGGGGAGCGGGAGCTCCTACAATGAGCAGTTCTTC | CASSLYPGSGSSYNEQFF
- | TRBD1 | TRBJ2-3 | TRBV15 | TGTGCCACCAGCAGAGCCGGGACAGGGGGAGATACGCAGTATTTT | CATSRAGTGGDTQYF
- | - | TRBJ1-5 | TRBV3-1/TRBV3-2 | TGTGCCAGCAGCCAAAGTAGTAATCAGCCCCAGCATTTT | CASSQSSNQPQHF